This TCR beta chain was documented in a study of OX40 agonist ivuxolimab in advanced cancers. Germline V gene data show CDR1 as MNHNS and CDR2 as SASEGT. This CDR3 spans 13 amino acids. With V trimmed by 7 bases and J by 7 bases, 5 bases remained unmatched. This clone was seen a single time. Sequenced by immunoSEQ multiplex PCR; TCRdb stores in-frame clones only, minus some. Of roughly 45,000 clones in the sample, about 88% were seen once. The gene calls are TRBV6-1 and TRBJ2-7; 12 bases are shared with TRBD2. The sequences come from CD4+ or CD8+ T cells sorted from blood, collected in a trial of the OX40 agonist ivuxolimab. The sequence was obtained from an adult with an advanced solid tumor such as melanoma, head and neck, liver or kidney cancer. CDR3 DNA sequence: TGTGCCAGCACCAGACTAGCGGGGGAAGAGCAGTACTTC. Its translation is CASTRLAGEEQYF.